Only one count was recorded for the clone carrying this TCR beta chain. This record comes from a study of blood T cell repertoires in COVID-19. Study at large: Sites in the United States, Italy and Spain provided acute and convalescent COVID-19 samples. The analysed material was cDNA or gDNA that came from T cells, B-cell-depleted T cells, or PBMCs.

This CDR3 has 16 amino acids. Original methodology: Reference gene primer amplification gave nucleated cell count estimates. Assay used: immunoSEQ multiplex PCR; TCRdb lists only in-frame clones, some missing. D and trimming were read from the DNA, whereas the V and J calls and clone size are those reported in that table. Altogether about 88,000 clones are present, around 67% being singletons, with the ten largest covering about 26%. This sequence was found in an older woman in a cohort sampled during active or convalescent COVID-19. V gene TRBV12-2 combines with J gene TRBJ1-4; the table gives TRBD1 as D, unverified against the DNA. TRBV12-2 has pseudogene status. Sequencing was performed on peripheral blood. For the CDR3, the DNA is TGTGCAAGTCGCTTACCAGAGGGGGTGGAGAATGAAAAACTGTTTTTT. It is translated as CASRLPEGVENEKLFF.